This T cell receptor beta chain was captured in a study of T cells after yellow fever vaccination. This clonotype was detected ten times or more. TCRdb reprocessed the 5' RACE reads with MiXCR, giving one entry per CDR3 protein. Altogether some 350,000 distinct CDR3 sequences are present, approximately 6% being singletons, with the ten largest covering 15%. The CDR3 is 13 residues long. Trimming shortened V by 3 bases and J by 2 bases, and 9 bases separated the two germline ends. CDR1 and CDR2 (germline): SGHRS, YFSETQ. The rearrangement uses TRBV5-1 and TRBJ2-7; D is possibly TRBD1 (5 bases). The sequences come from PBMCs, collected 5 days after the yellow fever booster vaccination. This receptor was identified in a man younger than 45 who received the YFV17D yellow fever vaccine. The CDR3 loop is CASSYPGTYEQYF. The CDR3, as DNA: TGCGCCAGCAGCTACCCAGGGACCTACGAGCAGTACTTC.